Listed below are T cell receptor beta chains from one sample, sequenced in a study of cytomegalovirus exposure and HLA in healthy donors. Assay: immunoSEQ multiplex PCR; the TCRdb copy retains only in-frame clones and omits some. Its table records about 70,000 clones. The sample comprised PBMCs. The receptor set was obtained from a female donor in good health and CMV-seropositive. Each CDR3 is given with its conserved first and last residue. The D gene is left open where the match is weak.

>TRBJ1-4|TRBV9|-
CASSVEGQGAANEKLFF
>TRBJ2-7|TRBV4-1|-
CASSQDLPPREHEQYF
>TRBJ1-1|TRBV4-3|-
CASSQSPNTEAFF
>TRBJ2-1|TRBV7-8|-
CASSSLETRDNEQFF
>TRBJ2-5|TRBV9|TRBD2
CASNLAGGRGETQYF
>TRBJ1-4|TRBV2|TRBD1
CASRPGQRNEKLFF
>TRBJ2-7|TRBV4-3|TRBD1
CASSPGTGGGEQYF
>TRBJ2-7|TRBV4-1|-
CASSQDLPYEQYF
>TRBJ2-2|TRBV6-5|-
CAIRGSNTGELFF
>TRBJ1-3|TRBV29-1|-
CSAGTLGGNTIYF
>TRBJ1-3|TRBV30|-
CAWRQGPGNTIYF
>TRBJ1-2|TRBV19|-
CASKPGPGNYGYTF
>TRBJ1-2|TRBV7-2|-
CASSLALNYGYTF
>TRBJ1-6|TRBV28|-
CASSFPPTTDNHYNSPLHF
>TRBJ1-3|TRBV7-9|-
CASSPTLTQTETNTIYF
>TRBJ2-1|TRBV29-1|TRBD1
CSVVGQNYNEQFF
>TRBJ1-2|TRBV30|TRBD1
CAWTPGQLNYGYTF
>TRBJ2-3|TRBV18|TRBD2
CASSPILAGGRNTQYF
>TRBJ2-3|TRBV28|-
CASTVRERVDTQYF
>TRBJ1-6|TRBV28|-
CATQGPPYNSPLHF
>TRBJ1-6|TRBV30|-
CAWSVLEDNNSPLHF
>TRBJ2-7|TRBV28|TRBD2
CASSAGTRYEQYF
>TRBJ2-3|TRBV7-9|TRBD2
CASRERGGADTQYF
>TRBJ2-7|TRBV28|-
CASSFEVSTNYEQYF
>TRBJ1-2|TRBV5-5|-
CASSAPGHTYGYTF
>TRBJ2-7|TRBV10-3|TRBD1
CAIRTTGDTYEQYF
>TRBJ1-4|TRBV4-1|-
CASSPVPGANEKLFF
>TRBJ2-7|TRBV5-1|-
CASSTTGAYYEQYF
>TRBJ1-1|TRBV18|-
CASSPVEGVNTEAFF
>TRBJ2-3|TRBV18|TRBD2
CASSPPIAGADTQYF
>TRBJ1-1|TRBV19|-
CASSPRVENTEAFF
>TRBJ1-2|TRBV28|TRBD1
CASGLPGQSPYGYTF
>TRBJ2-2|TRBV4-1|-
CASSQEAAVPGELFF
>TRBJ2-1|TRBV6-1|TRBD1
CASSEVWDRGLTRRDEQFF
>TRBJ2-3|TRBV7-2|TRBD1
CASSRRTGTDTQYF
>TRBJ2-7|TRBV5-1|TRBD2
CASSPGLAGAYEQYF
>TRBJ1-5|TRBV13|TRBD1
CASSLGNRGNQPQHF
>TRBJ1-1|TRBV30|-
CAWSDGPGGAAFF
>TRBJ1-6|TRBV5-6|TRBD1
CTSSVQGAGMTLHF
>TRBJ2-5|TRBV5-8|TRBD1
CASSLLIGGLETQYF
>TRBJ1-4|TRBV18|-
CASSPPGLLGEKLFF
>TRBJ2-3|TRBV7-2|-
CASSVQGGSTDTQYF
>TRBJ2-2|TRBV7-3|-
CASSFTDGTGELFF
>TRBJ1-5|TRBV6-1|TRBD1
CASSADQGAEQPQHF
>-|TRBV4-1|-
CASSQDRHYEQYF
>TRBJ1-2|TRBV7-9|-
CASSLKQIPLDGYTF
>TRBJ2-7|TRBV5-5|-
CASFARGAAHEQYF
>TRBJ1-2|TRBV4-1|TRBD1
CASSLGTENYYGYTF
>TRBJ1-4|TRBV15|TRBD1
CATSGFAGQKNEKLFF
>TRBJ1-2|TRBV9|-
CASSVGGPDSNYGYTF
>TRBJ1-2|TRBV29-1|-
CSVPGQGGGYTF
>TRBJ2-7|TRBV25-1|-
CASSEVNEQYF
>TRBJ2-3|TRBV6-4|-
CASSDKGQADTQYF
>TRBJ1-6|TRBV6-5|-
CASSYLGGSDSPLHF
>TRBJ2-5|TRBV10-3|TRBD2
CAISDSSGGAAETQYF
>TRBJ2-7|TRBV30|TRBD2
CAWSSPGLAAYEQYF
>TRBJ1-2|TRBV19|-
CASSIDQGLLYGYTF
>TRBJ1-3|TRBV30|TRBD1
CACPNRGPGNTIYF
>TRBJ2-7|TRBV11-2|-
CASSPRSKRSSSSYEQYF